The 6 T cell receptor beta chains reported below all come from one sample, sequenced in a study of preoperative IRX-2 immunotherapy in early breast cancer. The protocol was immunoSEQ multiplex PCR, while the TCRdb copy is restricted to in-frame clones and leaves out a portion. The sample includes more than 20,000 clones, approximately 80% seen only once; the top ten take approximately 2.2%. As to treatment: preoperative locoregional IRX-2 cytokine immunotherapy. The starting material was lymph node tissue, obtained before IRX-2 immunotherapy. These receptors were taken from a human donor with breast cancer.

The V and J genes are TRBV19 and TRBJ2-6; tentatively, D is TRBD1 (6 bases). From germline, CDR1 is LNHDA and CDR2 SQIVND (reference sequence). V was trimmed by 5 bases and J by 4 bases, leaving 15 bases between them. This CDR3 has 16 residues. The CDR3 reads CASSLPQGSGANVLTF. DNA for the CDR3: TGTGCCAGTAGTTTGCCACAGGGTTCCGGGGCCAACGTCCTGACTTTC.

The rearrangement uses TRBV6-8 and TRBJ1-1; D remains unclear. Germline V gene data show CDR1 as MNHGY and CDR2 as SAAAGT. V was pared by 5 bases and J by 10 bases, with 17 bases between. The CDR3 is 13 amino acids. The CDR3 coding sequence is TGTGCCAGCAGTATGACAATAGAAGGATCAGCTTTCTTT. This translates into CASSMTIEGSAFF.

The chain couples TRBV15 to TRBJ2-1; D unresolved. Germline V gene data show CDR1 as LNHNV and CDR2 as YYDKDF (reference sequence). CDR3 length equals 17 residues. With 0 bases removed from V and 2 bases from J, the gap between germline ends came to 14 bases. CDR3 loop: CATSRDRYTATYNEQFF. The CDR3 nucleotides read TGTGCCACCAGCAGAGATCGGTACACGGCGACCTACAATGAGCAGTTCTTC.

The chain uses TRBV11-3 and TRBJ1-5; a possible D gene is TRBD1 (5 bases). CDR3 length equals 15 residues. Trimming left V 7 bases short and J 3 bases short, with 16 bases between. Germline lookup yields CDR1 SGHNT and CDR2 YENEEA. The CDR3 is CASTPSGTLNQPQHF. The CDR3 nucleotides read TGTGCCAGCACCCCCAGCGGGACCCTCAATCAGCCCCAGCATTTT.

DNA for the CDR3: TGTGCCAGCAGCCCCGCAATAGGGGGCTATGAGCAGTTCTTC. This codes for CASSPAIGGYEQFF. The genes are TRBV28 and TRBJ2-1; 7 nucleotides match TRBD1. CDR3 length: 14 residues. Germline V lookup: CDR1 MDHEN, CDR2 SYDVKM. V trimming: 6 bases; J trimming: 8 bases; junction bases outside the gene matches: 10.

The chain has TRBV6-8 and TRBJ2-7; 10 nucleotides line up with TRBD1. There are 14 residues in the CDR3. V lost 7 bases, J lost 2 bases, and 5 bases stayed unmatched. From germline, CDR1 is MNHGY and CDR2 SAAAGT. The CDR3 sequence is CASIRDRGTYEQYF. As DNA, the CDR3 is TGTGCCAGCATTCGGGACAGGGGTACCTACGAGCAGTACTTC.